These T cell receptor beta chains were read from a single sample in a study of cytomegalovirus exposure and HLA in healthy donors. Sequenced by immunoSEQ multiplex PCR; TCRdb stores in-frame clones only, minus some. Among 200,000 to 250,000 clones listed, 85% to 95% were seen once. Sequenced: PBMCs. The receptors were gathered from a woman aged 18-29 years in good health and CMV-seronegative. The conserved cysteine and the conserved F or W are not part of the CDR3 here.

len | j_gene | v_gene | CDR3aa
15 | TRBJ1-2 | TRBV5-6 | ASSLWAGSDQTYGYT
12 | TRBJ2-5 | TRBV18 | ASSPERELETQY
14 | TRBJ2-3 | TRBV6-5 | ASSYSGRGSTDTQY
13 | TRBJ2-7 | TRBV4-2 | ASSLGTSESYEQY
13 | TRBJ2-7 | TRBV30 | AWSGSLAGGGRQY
12 | TRBJ1-1 | TRBV6-1 | ASSAGGQPTEAF
13 | TRBJ2-1 | TRBV6-1 | ASSESPGRVHEQF
12 | TRBJ2-7 | TRBV7-8 | ASSLGSGSYEQY
12 | TRBJ1-2 | TRBV9 | ASSPPGNGYGYT
13 | TRBJ2-1 | TRBV5-4 | ASSRSGRLGNEQF
14 | TRBJ2-7 | TRBV11-2 | ASSLVQGVGSYEQY
11 | TRBJ1-5 | TRBV6-5 | ASSFTGAQPQH
12 | TRBJ2-7 | TRBV9 | ASSVEGTGTEQY
14 | TRBJ2-1 | TRBV18 | ASSPLEREGTNEQF
11 | TRBJ1-2 | TRBV5-4 | ASSLSGNYGYT
15 | TRBJ2-6 | TRBV9 | ASSVDRDRAGANVLT
11 | TRBJ1-1 | TRBV5-1 | ASSLVGATEAF
13 | TRBJ2-2 | TRBV25-1 | ASSERTSSLGELF
12 | TRBJ1-1 | TRBV5-1 | ASSLWDTETEAF
13 | TRBJ2-7 | TRBV2 | ASSEARTGGNEQY
10 | TRBJ1-5 | TRBV5-6 | ASSVQNQPQH
13 | TRBJ1-2 | TRBV7-8 | ASSPRGQANYGYT
10 | TRBJ1-2 | TRBV30 | AWSVHVYGYT
14 | TRBJ2-3 | TRBV2 | ASIPNLASSTDTQY
12 | TRBJ2-5 | TRBV7-9 | ASSVRLAVETQY
16 | TRBJ2-6 | TRBV4-2 | ASSQGQGAPSGANVLT
14 | TRBJ2-7 | TRBV11-2 | ASSLVAGQGTGEQY
16 | TRBJ2-6 | TRBV5-6 | ASSLTGNRFWGANVLT
14 | TRBJ2-2 | TRBV6-4 | ASSDRTGGDTGELF
18 | TRBJ2-1 | TRBV7-6 | ASSPLQGTSGTSSYNEQF
10 | TRBJ1-5 | TRBV10-3 | AISGGNQPQH
11 | TRBJ1-2 | TRBV19 | ASIGYDWDGYT
13 | TRBJ2-1 | TRBV2 | ASGGLAGGFDEQF
13 | TRBJ2-1 | TRBV27 | ASSLRPVTKVEQF
12 | TRBJ1-2 | TRBV28 | ASRWTGRLSGYT
18 | TRBJ2-6 | TRBV30 | AWSVGLWEGTTSGANVLT
16 | TRBJ2-7 | TRBV7-8 | ASSLVAGGSGRSYEQY
12 | TRBJ2-3 | TRBV10-1 | ASSYSGPADTQY
11 | TRBJ2-1 | TRBV11-2 | ASSLGIANEQF
11 | TRBJ1-5 | TRBV7-9 | ASSLGGAQPQH
15 | TRBJ2-4 | TRBV27 | ARDRLSLGGPKNIQY
12 | TRBJ1-1 | TRBV5-1 | ASSLYGRGTEAF
12 | TRBJ1-6 | TRBV6-5 | ASSRGGGNSPLH
13 | TRBJ1-6 | TRBV19 | ATSLGGNRNSPLH
12 | TRBJ1-4 | TRBV5-4 | ASSLGQGAEKLF
14 | TRBJ2-7 | TRBV2 | ASSEWGTGSIYEQY
14 | TRBJ2-5 | TRBV18 | ASSPPTGVQQQTQY
9 | TRBJ2-4 | TRBV25-1 | ASSEGSIQY
14 | TRBJ2-7 | TRBV18 | ASSPRTGASSYEQY
11 | TRBJ1-3 | TRBV30 | AWTSGAGNTIY
13 | TRBJ1-5 | TRBV30 | AWSVEITGLQPQH